This TCR beta chain comes out of a study of blood T cell repertoires in COVID-19. Overall study context: Researchers got acute and convalescent COVID-19 samples from the United States, Italy and Spain. The cDNA or gDNA used as material had been derived from T cells, B-cell-depleted T cells, or PBMCs.

The germline V gene encodes CDR1 MNHEY and CDR2 SVGAGI. The CDR3 is made up of 13 amino acids. The V end was cut by 7 bases, the J end by 2 bases, with 11 bases between. Repertoires were generated with immunoSEQ multiplex PCR, while TCRdb's copy carries only in-frame clones and drops some. This sample has some 140,000 clones; 75% to 95% occur once, and the top ten carry about 0.55%. The sequencing sample was made of peripheral blood. The rearrangement joins TRBV6-5 to TRBJ1-1; weak D call: TRBD1 (5 bases). The TCR comes from a man aged 50-59 years with acute or convalescent COVID-19. The CDR3 loop is CASTFDRNTEAFF. The CDR3, as DNA: TGTGCCAGCACCTTTGACAGAAACACTGAAGCTTTCTTT.